The subject of this entry is one T cell receptor (beta chain). In its sample, this clone was seen once. It has no known antigen specificity. No base-level quality is on record; no much larger clone is a single base apart. As encoded in the germline V gene, CDR1 is MGHDK while CDR2 is SYGVNS. The junction shows trimming of 7 bases on V and 2 bases on J, plus 12 bases between the germline ends. Counted from cysteine to phenylalanine, this CDR3 has 13 amino acids. CDR3 DNA is the only sequence kept; it has 39 bases, read in frame from the first base. This sample stems from a study of shared clonotypes between healthy human individuals (dated by TCRdb to 2018 to 2021). For the wider study: The cohort included three men and a couple of women between 18 and 49 years of age. Per donor, three plates each were used for CD4 naive and CD4 memory, two for CD8 naive, and one for CD8 memory. To estimate repertoire size and how much clonotypes are shared between individuals, the study performed deep sequencing of blood TCR repertoires from roughly five healthy adults. To increase sequencing depth and limit assay-specific biases, TCR repertoire library preparation and sequencing were carried out by different laboratories using diverse techniques. Leukapheresis yielded between about 0.85 and 9 billion PBMCs per donor. Broad study findings and their caveats: Sampling was restricted to blood, and TCR repertoires in tissue are likely to differ from TCR repertoires in blood. Based on pairwise subsampling, the degree of clonotype sharing among donors was expected to be affected by sequencing depth. The genetic and exposure-history diversity represented was limited by the small number of donors. Even with the large sequencing depth, rarefaction of the sorted-subset datasets indicated that sequencing was incomplete. Across several donors, roughly 5.4% of naive CD4, around 3.3% of naive CD8, under 2.5% of memory CD4, and over 0.35% of memory CD8 clonotypes were shared. Clonotypes shared by all four sorted-subset donors showed higher generation probabilities than non-shared clonotypes. Naive subsets generally had larger estimated clonotype richness than memory subsets.

Using the deep immunoSEQ assay, multiplex PCR amplified TCR CDR3 regions from genomic DNA. Extracted genomic DNA from each cell subset was spread evenly across all wells of several immunoSEQ 96-well plates, with each plate serving as a replicate. For sorted subsets, approximately 200 ng of genomic DNA, equivalent to some 30,000 T cell genomes, went into each replicate PCR. The purified libraries were quantified using a Qubit 3.0 fluorometer, sized with a Bioanalyzer 2100, and then quantified again using the KAPA Library Quantification kit. Every immunoSEQ 96-well plate was sequenced on a separate single-read 150-cycle Illumina NextSeq 550 flow cell. In the source study's methods: The immunoSEQ output contained only junctional sequences without quality scores, so filtering could not match that applied to full-length reads. To assign V/J genes and CDR3, sequences were annotated against IMGT germline references using PyIR, a Python wrapper for IgBLAST v1.9. Reads were removed for weak V/J assignments (E-value above 1e-6), missing CDR3, stop codons, out-of-frame junctions, or ambiguous translated residues. A V3J clonotype was defined by an identical inferred V gene, J gene, and CDR3 amino acid sequence. Percentage overlap between repertoires was computed as shared unique clonotypes divided by the size of the smaller repertoire. Richness of each repertoire was evaluated using RTK rarefaction, the Chao1 estimator, and Recon v2.1 estimates of unobserved clonotypes. OLGA was used to compute generation probabilities for all TCRbeta clonotypes that the gDNA method yielded from a handful of donors. Imported from immuneACCESS, the table was reduced by TCRdb to in-frame sequences with V and J called. These copies leave out some clones; in studies compared against another copy, an unresolved V gene accounts for under half, and the cause of the remainder is not known. V, J and clone size derive from that table, while D and trimming were established from the DNA sequence. For this sample the table gives under 1 million clones, of which 96% were detected only once. The ten biggest clones cover approximately 0.2% of the sample.

CD8 naive samples were obtained by positive selection for CCR7 among CD45RO-negative cells, yielding a CD45RA+CCR7+ population from which TemRA cells were excluded. The donors were healthy, HIV-negative adults with no recently reported acute infections or vaccinations. All donors were Caucasian adults living in Nashville, Tennessee, USA. Blood was collected by leukapheresis, and PBMCs were isolated by Ficoll-Histopaque density gradient centrifugation and then cryopreserved in liquid nitrogen vapor phase. Purity and quantity of every magnetically sorted T cell population were checked by analytical flow cytometry. Genomic DNA was isolated from every sorted fraction and measured by UV absorbance on a Nanodrop 2000c.

This sequence was found in a man under 40 in good health. The rearrangement joined TRBV25-1 to TRBJ2-7; the D gene cannot be named for sure. Sequenced material: naive CD8+ T cells sorted from blood. This specimen's cell subset or site label, per the study, means: CD45RA+CCR7+. In nucleotides, the sequence is TGTGCCAGCAAAGCTACCGAAACCTACGAGCAGTACTTC. This translates into CASKATETYEQYF.